The source of this T cell receptor (beta chain) is a study of T cell responses to AZD1222 COVID-19 vaccine. This CDR3 region has 16 residues. V gave up 8 bases and J gave up 1 base; unmatched junction bases: 11. In germline, CDR1 is SEHNR, CDR2 FQNEAQ (reference sequence). The study, taken as a whole, reports: At baseline, seropositivity was found in only six or seven AZD1222 recipients. It should be noted that donors were predominantly white British and more often female, and clonal diversity was possibly underestimated.

Both about-4-week and about-12-week second-dose recipients were combined. As for this clone: Its antigen is unknown.

TCRdb keeps only in-frame clones here, not all; method: immunoSEQ multiplex PCR. The sample has about 100,000 clones, 80% to 95% seen once. This receptor was taken from an adult who received the AZD1222 COVID-19 vaccine. The sequences come from peripheral blood, collected 28 days after the second AZD1222 dose. The chain carries TRBV7-9 and TRBJ2-1, with 7 bases matching TRBD2. CDR3 DNA sequence: TGTGCCAGCCAGCTTATGGGCGGGAGATCCTACAATGAGCAGTTCTTC. Protein sequence: CASQLMGGRSYNEQFF.